What follows is one T cell receptor beta chain and its context. This entry belongs to a study of blood T cell repertoires in COVID-19. Study context: T cells, B-cell-depleted T cells, or PBMCs provided the cDNA or gDNA that served as material.

Only in-frame clones appear in the TCRdb table, and some are missing; sequencing was by immunoSEQ multiplex PCR. This sample has 150,000 to 200,000 clones, with over 70% found just once. Unmatched junction bases numbered 9, after V lost 5 bases and J lost 6 bases. The germline V gene has CDR1 SGHTA and CDR2 FQGNSA. The CDR3 loop spans 15 amino acids. The chain links TRBV7-2 to TRBJ1-5; TRBD1 matches at 8 bases. Sample: PBMCs or T cells enriched from blood (not recorded which). The source of this sequence is a man aged 60 to 69 who had been exposed to COVID-19. The CDR3 sequence is CASSRLGQGGQPQHF. DNA for the CDR3: TGTGCCAGCAGCCGCCTAGGACAGGGAGGTCAGCCCCAGCATTTT.